This TCR beta chain is drawn from a study of cytomegalovirus exposure and HLA in healthy donors. Study-level information: Early released data comprised tens of millions of unique TCRs from HLA-typed donors.

This PCR relied on a set of 60 Vbeta primers and 13 Jbeta primers. The data were produced by immunoSEQ multiplex PCR, yet TCRdb's version contains in-frame clones alone and is incomplete. The data contain about 170,000 clones, around two thirds of them singletons. This CDR3 region has 12 residues. Germline values: CDR1 SGHVS, CDR2 FNYEAQ. V was pared by 1 base and J by 6 bases, with 4 bases between. The receptor was derived from a middle-aged man in good health and CMV-seronegative. The sequenced sample was PBMCs. The chain joins TRBV7-6 to TRBJ2-1; D is unclear. The CDR3 DNA is TGTGCCAGCAGCTTAGTTAGCAATGAGCAGTTCTTC. This encodes CASSLVSNEQFF.